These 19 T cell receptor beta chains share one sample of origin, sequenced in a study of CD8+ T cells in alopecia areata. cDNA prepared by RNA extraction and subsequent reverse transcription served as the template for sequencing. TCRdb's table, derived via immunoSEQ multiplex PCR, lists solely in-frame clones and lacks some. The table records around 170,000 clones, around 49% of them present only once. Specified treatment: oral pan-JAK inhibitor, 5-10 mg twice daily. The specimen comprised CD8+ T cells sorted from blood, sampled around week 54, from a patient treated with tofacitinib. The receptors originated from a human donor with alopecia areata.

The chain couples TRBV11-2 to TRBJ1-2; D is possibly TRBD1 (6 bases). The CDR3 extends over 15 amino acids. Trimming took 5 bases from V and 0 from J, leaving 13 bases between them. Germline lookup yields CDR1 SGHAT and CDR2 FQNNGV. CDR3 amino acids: CASSLSDSPNYGYTF. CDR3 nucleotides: TGTGCCAGCAGCCTCTCGGACAGCCCTAACTATGGCTACACCTTC.

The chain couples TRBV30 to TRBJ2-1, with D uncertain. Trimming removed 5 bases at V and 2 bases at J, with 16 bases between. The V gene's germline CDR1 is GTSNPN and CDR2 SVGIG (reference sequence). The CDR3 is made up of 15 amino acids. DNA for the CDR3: TGTGCCTGGGGCCCGATGTTTGAGGCCTACAATGAGCAGTTCTTC. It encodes CAWGPMFEAYNEQFF.

The CDR3 spells CASSIKPGANVLTF. CDR3 sequence (DNA): TGTGCCAGTAGTATCAAACCTGGGGCCAACGTCCTGACTTTC. The chain employs TRBV19 and TRBJ2-6; D call uncertain. The CDR3 consists of 14 residues. The V end lost 3 bases, the J end lost 2 bases, and 5 bases lay between the germline ends. In germline, CDR1 is LNHDA, CDR2 SQIVND (reference sequence).

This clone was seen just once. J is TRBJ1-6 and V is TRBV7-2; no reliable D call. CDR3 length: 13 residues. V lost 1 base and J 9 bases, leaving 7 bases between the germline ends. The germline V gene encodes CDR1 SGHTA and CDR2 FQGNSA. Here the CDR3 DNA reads TGTGCCAGCAGCTTAGGTGGACTTTCACCCCTCCACTTT. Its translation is CASSLGGLSPLHF.

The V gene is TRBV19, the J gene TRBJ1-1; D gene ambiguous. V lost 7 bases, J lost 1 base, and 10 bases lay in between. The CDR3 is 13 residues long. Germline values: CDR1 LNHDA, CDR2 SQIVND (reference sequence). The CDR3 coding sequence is TGTGCCAGTATAGAGGTGGGGAACACTGAAGCTTTCTTT. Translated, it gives CASIEVGNTEAFF. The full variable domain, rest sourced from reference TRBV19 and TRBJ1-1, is DGGITQSPKYLFRKEGQNVTLSCEQNLNHDAMYWYRQDPGQGLRLIYYSQIVNDFQKGDIAEGYSVSREKKESFPLTVTSAQKNPTAFYLCASIEVGNTEAFFGQGTRLTVV.

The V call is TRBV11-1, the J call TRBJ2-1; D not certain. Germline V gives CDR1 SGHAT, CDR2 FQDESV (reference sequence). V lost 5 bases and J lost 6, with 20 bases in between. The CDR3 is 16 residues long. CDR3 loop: CASSPLADFRVNEQFF. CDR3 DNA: TGTGCCAGCAGCCCTTTGGCCGATTTTCGTGTCAATGAGCAGTTCTTC.

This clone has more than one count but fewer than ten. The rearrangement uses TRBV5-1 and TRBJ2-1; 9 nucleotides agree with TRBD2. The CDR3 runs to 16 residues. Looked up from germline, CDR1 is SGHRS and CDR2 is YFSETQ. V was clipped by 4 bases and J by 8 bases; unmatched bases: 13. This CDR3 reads CASSHLRGGLWDEQFF. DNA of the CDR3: TGCGCCAGCAGCCACCTGCGGGGGGGTCTGTGGGATGAGCAGTTCTTC.

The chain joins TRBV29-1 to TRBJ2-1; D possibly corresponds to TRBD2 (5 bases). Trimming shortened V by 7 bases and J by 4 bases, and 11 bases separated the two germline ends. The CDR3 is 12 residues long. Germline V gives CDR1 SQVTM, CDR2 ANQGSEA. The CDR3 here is CSAAGEYNEQFF. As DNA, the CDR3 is TGCAGCGCGGCCGGGGAGTACAATGAGCAGTTCTTC.

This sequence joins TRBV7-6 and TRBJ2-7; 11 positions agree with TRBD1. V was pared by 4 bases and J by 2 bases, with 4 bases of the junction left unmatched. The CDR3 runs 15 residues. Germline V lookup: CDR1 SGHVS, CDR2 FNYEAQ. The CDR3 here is CASSSGQGAPYEQYF. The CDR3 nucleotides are TGTGCCAGCAGCTCAGGACAGGGGGCCCCCTACGAGCAGTACTTC.

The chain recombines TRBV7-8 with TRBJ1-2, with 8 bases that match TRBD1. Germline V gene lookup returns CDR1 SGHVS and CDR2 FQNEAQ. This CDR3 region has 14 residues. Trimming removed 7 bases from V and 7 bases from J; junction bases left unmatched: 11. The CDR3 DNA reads TGTGCCAGCACCCTATTGGACAGGGTCGTTGGCTACACCTTC. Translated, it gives CASTLLDRVVGYTF.

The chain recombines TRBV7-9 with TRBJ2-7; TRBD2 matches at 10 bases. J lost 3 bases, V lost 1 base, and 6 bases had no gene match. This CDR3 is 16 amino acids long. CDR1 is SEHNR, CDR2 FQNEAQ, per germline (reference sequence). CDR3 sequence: CASSLGPSGGYYEQYF. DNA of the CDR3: TGTGCCAGCAGCTTAGGTCCTAGCGGGGGATACTACGAGCAGTACTTC.

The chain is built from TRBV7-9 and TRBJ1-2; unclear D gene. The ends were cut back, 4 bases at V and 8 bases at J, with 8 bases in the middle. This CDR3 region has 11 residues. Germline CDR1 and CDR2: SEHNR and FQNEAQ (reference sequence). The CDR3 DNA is TGTGCCAGCAGCTCCGGATCCGGCTACACCTTC. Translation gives CASSSGSGYTF.

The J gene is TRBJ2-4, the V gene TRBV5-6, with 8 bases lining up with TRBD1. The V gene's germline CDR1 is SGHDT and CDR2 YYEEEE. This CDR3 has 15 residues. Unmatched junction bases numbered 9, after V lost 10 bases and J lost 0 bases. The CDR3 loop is CASSGTGEAKNIQYF. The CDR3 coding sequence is TGTGCCTCGTCCGGGACAGGTGAAGCCAAAAACATTCAGTACTTC.

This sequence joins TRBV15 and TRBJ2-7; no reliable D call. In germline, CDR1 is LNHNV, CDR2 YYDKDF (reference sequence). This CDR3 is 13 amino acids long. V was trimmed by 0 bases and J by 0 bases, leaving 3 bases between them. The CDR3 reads CATSRESSYEQYF. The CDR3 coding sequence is TGTGCCACCAGCAGAGAGAGCTCCTACGAGCAGTACTTC.

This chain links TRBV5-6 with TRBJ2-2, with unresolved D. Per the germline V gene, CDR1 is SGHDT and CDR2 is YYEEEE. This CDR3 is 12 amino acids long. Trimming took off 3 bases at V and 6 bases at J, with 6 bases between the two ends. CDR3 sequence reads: CASSWAPGELFF. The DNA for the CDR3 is TGTGCCAGCAGCTGGGCGCCCGGGGAGCTGTTTTTT.

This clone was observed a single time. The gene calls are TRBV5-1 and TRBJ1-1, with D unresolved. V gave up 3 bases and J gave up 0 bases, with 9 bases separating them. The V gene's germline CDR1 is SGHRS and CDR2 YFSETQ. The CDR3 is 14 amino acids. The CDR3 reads CASSWRTMNTEAFF. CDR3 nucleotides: TGCGCCAGCAGCTGGCGGACTATGAACACTGAAGCTTTCTTT.

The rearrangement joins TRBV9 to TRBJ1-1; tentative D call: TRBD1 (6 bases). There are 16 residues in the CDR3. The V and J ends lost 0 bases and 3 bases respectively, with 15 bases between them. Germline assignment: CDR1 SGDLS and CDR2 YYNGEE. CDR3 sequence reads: CASSVGWGAGYTEAFF. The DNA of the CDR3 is TGTGCCAGCAGCGTAGGTTGGGGGGCGGGTTACACTGAAGCTTTCTTT.

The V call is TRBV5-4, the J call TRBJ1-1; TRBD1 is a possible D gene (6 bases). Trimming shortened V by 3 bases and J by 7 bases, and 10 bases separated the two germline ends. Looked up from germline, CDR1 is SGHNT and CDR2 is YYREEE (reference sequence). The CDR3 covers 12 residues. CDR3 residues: CASSSRTVEAFF. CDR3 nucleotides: TGTGCCAGCAGCTCCAGGACAGTTGAAGCTTTCTTT.

The CDR3 protein is CASSLGSSYEQYF. DNA of the CDR3: TGTGCCAGCAGCTTGGGGAGCTCCTACGAGCAGTACTTC. This chain connects TRBV5-5 to TRBJ2-7; D call uncertain. CDR3 length equals 13 residues. V lost 0 bases to trimming and J lost 0 bases, with 4 bases between them. Per the germline V gene, CDR1 is SGHKS and CDR2 is YYEKEE (reference sequence). The variable domain in full, with the rest retrieved from reference TRBV5-5 and TRBJ2-7, is DAGVTQSPTHLIKTRGQQVTLRCSPISGHKSVSWYQQVLGQGPQFIFQYYEKEERGRGNFPDRFSARQFPNYSSELNVNALLLGDSALYLCASSLGSSYEQYFGPGTRLTVT.